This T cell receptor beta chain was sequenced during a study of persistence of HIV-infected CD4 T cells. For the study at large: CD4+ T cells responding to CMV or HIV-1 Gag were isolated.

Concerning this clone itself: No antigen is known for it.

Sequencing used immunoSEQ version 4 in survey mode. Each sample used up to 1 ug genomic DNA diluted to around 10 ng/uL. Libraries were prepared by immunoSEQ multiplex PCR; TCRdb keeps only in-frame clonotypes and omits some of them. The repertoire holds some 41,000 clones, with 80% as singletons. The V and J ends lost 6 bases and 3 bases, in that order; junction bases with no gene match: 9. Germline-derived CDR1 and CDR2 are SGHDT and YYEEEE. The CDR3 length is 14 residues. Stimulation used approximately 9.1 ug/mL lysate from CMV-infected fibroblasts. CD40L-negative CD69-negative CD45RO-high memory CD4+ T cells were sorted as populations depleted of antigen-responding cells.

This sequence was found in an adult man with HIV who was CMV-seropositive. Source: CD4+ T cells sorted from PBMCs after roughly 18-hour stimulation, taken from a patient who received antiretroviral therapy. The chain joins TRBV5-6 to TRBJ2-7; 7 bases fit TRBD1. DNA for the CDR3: TGTGCCAGCACCTCGGGGACAGCTTACTACGAGCAGTACTTC. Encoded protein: CASTSGTAYYEQYF.